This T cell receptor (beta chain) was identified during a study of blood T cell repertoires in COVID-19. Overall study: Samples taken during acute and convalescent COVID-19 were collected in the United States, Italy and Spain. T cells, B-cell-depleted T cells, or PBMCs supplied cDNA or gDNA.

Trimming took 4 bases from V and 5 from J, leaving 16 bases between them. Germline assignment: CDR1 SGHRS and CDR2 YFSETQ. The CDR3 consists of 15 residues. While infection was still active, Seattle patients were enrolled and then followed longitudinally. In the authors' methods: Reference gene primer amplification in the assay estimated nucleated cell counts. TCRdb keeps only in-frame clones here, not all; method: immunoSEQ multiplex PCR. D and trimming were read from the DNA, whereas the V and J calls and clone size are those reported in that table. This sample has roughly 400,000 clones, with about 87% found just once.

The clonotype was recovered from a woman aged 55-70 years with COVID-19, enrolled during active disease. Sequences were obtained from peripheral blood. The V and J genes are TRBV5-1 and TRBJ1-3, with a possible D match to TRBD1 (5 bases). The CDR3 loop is CASSPTGGVRNTIYF. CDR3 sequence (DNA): TGCGCCAGCAGCCCCACGGGGGGAGTTCGAAACACCATATATTTT. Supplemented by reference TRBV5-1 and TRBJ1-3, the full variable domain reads KAGVTQTPRYLIKTRGQQVTLSCSPISGHRSVSWYQQTPGQGLQFLFEYFSETQRNKGNFPGRFSGRQFSNSRSEMNVSTLELGDSALYLCASSPTGGVRNTIYFGEGSWLTVV.